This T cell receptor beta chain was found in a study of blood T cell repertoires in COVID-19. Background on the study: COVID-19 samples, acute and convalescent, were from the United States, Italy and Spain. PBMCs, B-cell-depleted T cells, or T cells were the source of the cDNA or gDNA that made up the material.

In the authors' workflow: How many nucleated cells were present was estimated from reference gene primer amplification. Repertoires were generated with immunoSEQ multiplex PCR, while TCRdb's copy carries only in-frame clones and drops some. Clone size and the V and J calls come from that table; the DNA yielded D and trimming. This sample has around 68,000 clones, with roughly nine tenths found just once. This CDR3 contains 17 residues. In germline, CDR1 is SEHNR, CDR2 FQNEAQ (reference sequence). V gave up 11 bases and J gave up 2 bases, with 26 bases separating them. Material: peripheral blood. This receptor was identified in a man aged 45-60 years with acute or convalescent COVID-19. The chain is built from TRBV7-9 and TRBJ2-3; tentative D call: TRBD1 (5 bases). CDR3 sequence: CAHAQLDKPELTDTQYF. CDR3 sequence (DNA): TGTGCCCATGCGCAGTTGGACAAGCCGGAACTCACAGATACGCAGTATTTT.